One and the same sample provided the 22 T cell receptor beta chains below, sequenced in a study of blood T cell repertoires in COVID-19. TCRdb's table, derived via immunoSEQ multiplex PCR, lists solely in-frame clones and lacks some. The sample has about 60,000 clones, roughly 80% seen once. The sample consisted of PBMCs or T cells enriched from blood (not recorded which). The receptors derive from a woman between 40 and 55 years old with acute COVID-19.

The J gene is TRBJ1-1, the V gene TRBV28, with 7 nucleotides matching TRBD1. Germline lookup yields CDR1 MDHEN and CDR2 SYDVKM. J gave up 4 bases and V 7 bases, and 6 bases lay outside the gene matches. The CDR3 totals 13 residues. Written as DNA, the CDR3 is TGTGCCAGCATCCTGACAGGGAGCACTGAAGCTTTCTTT. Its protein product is CASILTGSTEAFF. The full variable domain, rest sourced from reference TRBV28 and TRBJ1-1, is DVKVTQSSRYLVKRTGEKVFLECVQDMDHENMFWYRQDPGLGLRLIYFSYDVKMKEKGDIPEGYSVSREKKERFSLILESASTNQTSMYLCASILTGSTEAFFGQGTRLTVV.

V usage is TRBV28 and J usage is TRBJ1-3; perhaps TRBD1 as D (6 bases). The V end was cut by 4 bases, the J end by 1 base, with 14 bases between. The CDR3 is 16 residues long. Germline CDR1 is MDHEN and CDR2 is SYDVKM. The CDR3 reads CASSSIDRSSGNTIYF. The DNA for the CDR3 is TGTGCCAGCAGTTCAATCGACAGGAGTTCTGGAAACACCATATATTTT.

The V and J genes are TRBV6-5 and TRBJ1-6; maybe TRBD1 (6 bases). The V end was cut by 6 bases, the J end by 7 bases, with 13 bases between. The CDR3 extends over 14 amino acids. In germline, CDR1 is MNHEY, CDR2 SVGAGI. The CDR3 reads CASRLTGNNSPLHF. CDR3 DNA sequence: TGTGCCAGCAGACTCACAGGGAACAATTCACCCCTCCACTTT.

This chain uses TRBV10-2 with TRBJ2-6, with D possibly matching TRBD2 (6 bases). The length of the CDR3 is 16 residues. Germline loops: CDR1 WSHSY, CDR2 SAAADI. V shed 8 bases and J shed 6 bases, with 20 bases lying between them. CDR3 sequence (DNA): TGCGCCAGCGGCGCGGGACTCCCCCTTCCGGCCAACGTCCTGACTTTC. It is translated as CASGAGLPLPANVLTF.

The CDR3 loop reads CASSLAQGGTDTQYF. In nucleotides, the CDR3 is TGTGCCAGCAGCTTAGCACAGGGAGGGACAGATACGCAGTATTTT. The rearrangement uses TRBV7-9 and TRBJ2-3; D may be TRBD2 (7 bases). V was cut by 0 bases and J by 3 bases, with 10 bases left in between. The CDR3 length is 15 residues. CDR1 is SEHNR and CDR2 is FQNEAQ in the germline V gene (reference sequence).

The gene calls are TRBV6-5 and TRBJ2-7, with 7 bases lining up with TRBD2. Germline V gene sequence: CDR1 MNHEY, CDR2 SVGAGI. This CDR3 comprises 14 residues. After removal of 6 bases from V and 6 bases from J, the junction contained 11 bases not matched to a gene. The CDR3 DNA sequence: TGTGCCAGCAGGATACCAGGGAGGGTTTCCGAGCAGTACTTC. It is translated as CASRIPGRVSEQYF.

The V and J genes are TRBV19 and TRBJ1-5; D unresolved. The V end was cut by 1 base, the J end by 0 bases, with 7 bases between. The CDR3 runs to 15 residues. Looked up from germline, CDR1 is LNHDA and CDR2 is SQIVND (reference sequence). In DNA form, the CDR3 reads TGTGCCAGTAGTATAGCCGTATATAGCAATCAGCCCCAGCATTTT. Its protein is CASSIAVYSNQPQHF.

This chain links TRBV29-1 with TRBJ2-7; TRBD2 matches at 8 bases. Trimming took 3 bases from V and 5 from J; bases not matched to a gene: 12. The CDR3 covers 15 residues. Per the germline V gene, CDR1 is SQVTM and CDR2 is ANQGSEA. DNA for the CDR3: TGCAGCGTTGATGGAGTCCGCGGGGGGAGCGACGAGCAGTACTTC. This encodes CSVDGVRGGSDEQYF.

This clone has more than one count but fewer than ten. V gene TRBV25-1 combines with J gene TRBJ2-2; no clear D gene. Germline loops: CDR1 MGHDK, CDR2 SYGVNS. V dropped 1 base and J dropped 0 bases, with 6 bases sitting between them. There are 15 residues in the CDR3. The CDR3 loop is CASSESPTNTGELFF. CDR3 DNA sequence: TGTGCCAGCAGTGAATCCCCCACGAACACCGGGGAGCTGTTTTTT.

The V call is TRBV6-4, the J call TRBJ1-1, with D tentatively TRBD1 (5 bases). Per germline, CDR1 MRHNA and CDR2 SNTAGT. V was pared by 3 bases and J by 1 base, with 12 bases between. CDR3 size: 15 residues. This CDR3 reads CASSEVWGSNTEAFF. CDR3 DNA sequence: TGTGCCAGCAGTGAAGTATGGGGCTCGAACACTGAAGCTTTCTTT.

Here the CDR3 reads CASTPGGGWETQYF. The CDR3 coding sequence is TGTGCCAGCACCCCGGGAGGGGGGTGGGAGACCCAGTACTTC. The V and J genes are TRBV6-5 and TRBJ2-5; 8 positions agree with TRBD2. Losses at the gene ends were 7 bases for V and 5 bases for J; bases not matched to a gene: 9. The length of the CDR3 is 14 residues. The germline V gene encodes CDR1 MNHEY and CDR2 SVGAGI.

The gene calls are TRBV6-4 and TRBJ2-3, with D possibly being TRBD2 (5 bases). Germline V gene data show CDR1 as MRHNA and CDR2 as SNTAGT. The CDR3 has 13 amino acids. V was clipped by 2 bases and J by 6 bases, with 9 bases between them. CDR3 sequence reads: CASSDQLGDTQYF. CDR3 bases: TGTGCCAGCAGTGACCAACTAGGGGATACGCAGTATTTT.

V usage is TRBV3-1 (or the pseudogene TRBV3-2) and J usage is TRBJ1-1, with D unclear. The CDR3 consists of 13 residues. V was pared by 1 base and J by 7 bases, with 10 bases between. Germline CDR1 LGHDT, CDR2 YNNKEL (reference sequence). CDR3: CASSQASAGEAFF. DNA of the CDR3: TGTGCCAGCAGCCAAGCATCAGCAGGTGAAGCTTTCTTT.

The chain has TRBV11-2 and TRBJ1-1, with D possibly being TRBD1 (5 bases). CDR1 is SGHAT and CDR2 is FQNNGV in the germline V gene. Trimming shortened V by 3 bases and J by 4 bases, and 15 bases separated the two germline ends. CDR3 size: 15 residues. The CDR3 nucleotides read TGTGCCAGCAGCTTCCCCCCCGGGGGGGGCACTGAAGCTTTCTTT. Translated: CASSFPPGGGTEAFF. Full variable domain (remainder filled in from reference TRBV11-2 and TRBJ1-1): EAGVAQSPRYKIIEKRQSVAFWCNPISGHATLYWYQQILGQGPKLLIQFQNNGVVDDSQLPKDRFSAERLKGVDSTLKIQPAKLEDSAVYLCASSFPPGGGTEAFFGQGTRLTVV.

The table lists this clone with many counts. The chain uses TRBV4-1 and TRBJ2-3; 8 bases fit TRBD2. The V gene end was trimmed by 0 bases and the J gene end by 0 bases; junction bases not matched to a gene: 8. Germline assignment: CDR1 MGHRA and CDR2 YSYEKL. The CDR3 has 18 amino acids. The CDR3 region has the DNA TGCGCCAGCAGCCAAGAGGCGATAGCGGGAACCAGCACAGATACGCAGTATTTT. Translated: CASSQEAIAGTSTDTQYF.

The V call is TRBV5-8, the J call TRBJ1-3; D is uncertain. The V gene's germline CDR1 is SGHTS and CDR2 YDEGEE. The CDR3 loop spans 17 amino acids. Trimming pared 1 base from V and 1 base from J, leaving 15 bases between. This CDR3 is CASSLTFGIVSGNTIYF. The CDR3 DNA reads TGTGCCAGCAGCTTGACGTTCGGTATTGTATCTGGAAACACCATATATTTT.

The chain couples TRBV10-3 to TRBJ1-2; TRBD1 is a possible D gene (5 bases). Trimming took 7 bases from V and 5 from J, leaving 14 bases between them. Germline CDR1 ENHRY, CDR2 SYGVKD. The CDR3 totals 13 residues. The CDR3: CAINKGQGYGYTF. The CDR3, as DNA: TGTGCCATCAACAAGGGGCAGGGTTATGGCTACACCTTC.

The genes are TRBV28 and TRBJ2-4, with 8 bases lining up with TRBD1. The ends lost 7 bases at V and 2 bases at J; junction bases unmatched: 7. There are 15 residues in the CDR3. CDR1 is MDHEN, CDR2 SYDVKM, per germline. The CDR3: CASTPRTGTKNIQYF. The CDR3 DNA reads TGTGCCAGCACCCCTAGGACAGGGACCAAAAACATTCAGTACTTC.

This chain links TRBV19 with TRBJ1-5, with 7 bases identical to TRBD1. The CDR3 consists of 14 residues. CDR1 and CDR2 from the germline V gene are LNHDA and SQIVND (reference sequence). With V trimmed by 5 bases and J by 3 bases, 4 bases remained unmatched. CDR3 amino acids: CASSDRAINQPQHF. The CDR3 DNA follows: TGTGCCAGTAGTGACAGGGCGATCAATCAGCCCCAGCATTTT.

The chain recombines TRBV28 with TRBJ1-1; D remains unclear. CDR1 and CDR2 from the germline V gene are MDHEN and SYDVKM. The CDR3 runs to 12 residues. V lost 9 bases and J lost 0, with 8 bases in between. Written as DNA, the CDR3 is TGTGCCAGTAGCCCCATGAACACTGAAGCTTTCTTT. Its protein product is CASSPMNTEAFF.

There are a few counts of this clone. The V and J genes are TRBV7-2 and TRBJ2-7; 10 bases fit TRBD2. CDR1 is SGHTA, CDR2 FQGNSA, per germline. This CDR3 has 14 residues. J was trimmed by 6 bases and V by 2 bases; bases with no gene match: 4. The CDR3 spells CASSLRPSGSEQYF. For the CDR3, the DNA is TGTGCCAGCAGCTTAAGGCCTAGCGGGAGCGAGCAGTACTTC.

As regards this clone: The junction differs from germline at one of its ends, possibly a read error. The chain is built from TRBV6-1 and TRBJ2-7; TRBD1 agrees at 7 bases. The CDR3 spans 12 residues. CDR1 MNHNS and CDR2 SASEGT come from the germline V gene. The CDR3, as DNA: TGTGCCAGCAGTGAAGGCGGGCAGGGGGTGCGCTTC. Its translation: CASSEGGQGVRF.